The sequence of this T cell receptor beta chain was determined in a study of T cells in narcolepsy. Study as a whole: Enrolled donors included narcolepsy type 1 or type 2 patients and healthy controls.

Findings and caveats of the study: Reportedly, autoreactive clonotypes were serially detected in patients' blood but not controls'. Autoreactive HCRT-specific and TRIB2-specific clonotypes were marked in same-patient CSF-versus-blood CD4+ comparisons.

The protocol was immunoSEQ multiplex PCR, while the TCRdb copy is restricted to in-frame clones and leaves out a portion. The sample comprises tens of thousands of clones, 75% to 85% of which are singletons, and 9.5% to 13% rests with the top ten. In germline, CDR1 is SGHTA, CDR2 FQGNSA. CDR3 length: 13 residues. Trimming removed 4 bases from V and 7 bases from J, with 13 bases in between. Comment on this clone: The antigen remains undetermined.

J is TRBJ1-2 and V is TRBV7-2, with D perhaps matching TRBD1 (6 bases). The TCR originated in a human donor in good health. The specimen was memory (CD45RA-) CD4+ T cells from blood. The CDR3 DNA sequence: TGTGCCAGCAGCTCACAGGGATGGAGTGGCTACACCTTC. This codes for CASSSQGWSGYTF.